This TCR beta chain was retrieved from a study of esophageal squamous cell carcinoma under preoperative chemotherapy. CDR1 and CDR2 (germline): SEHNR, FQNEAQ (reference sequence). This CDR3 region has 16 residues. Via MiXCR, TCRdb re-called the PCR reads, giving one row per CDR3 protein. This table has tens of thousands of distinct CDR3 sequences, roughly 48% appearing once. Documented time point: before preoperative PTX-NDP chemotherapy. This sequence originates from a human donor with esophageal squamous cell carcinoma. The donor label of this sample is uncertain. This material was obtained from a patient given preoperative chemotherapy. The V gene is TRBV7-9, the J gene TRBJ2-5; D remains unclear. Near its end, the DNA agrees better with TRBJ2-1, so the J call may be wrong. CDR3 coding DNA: TGTGCGAGCCGCTTACTGCGGCGGCGAGCCCAAGATACGCAGTTCTTC. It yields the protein CASRLLRRRAQDTQFF.